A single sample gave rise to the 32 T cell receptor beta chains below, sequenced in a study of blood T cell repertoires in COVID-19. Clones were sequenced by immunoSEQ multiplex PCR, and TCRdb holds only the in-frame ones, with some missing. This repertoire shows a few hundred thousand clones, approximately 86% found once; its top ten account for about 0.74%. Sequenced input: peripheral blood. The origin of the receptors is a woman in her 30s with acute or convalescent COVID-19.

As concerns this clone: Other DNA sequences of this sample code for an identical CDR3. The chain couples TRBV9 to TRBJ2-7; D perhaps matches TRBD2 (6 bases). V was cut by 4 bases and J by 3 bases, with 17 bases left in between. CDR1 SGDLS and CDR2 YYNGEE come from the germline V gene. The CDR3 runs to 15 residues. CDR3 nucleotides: TGTGCCAGCAGCCTGCGGGAACTTAGGGACTACGAGCAGTACTTC. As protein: CASSLRELRDYEQYF. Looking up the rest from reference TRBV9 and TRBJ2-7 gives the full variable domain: DSGVTQTPKHLITATGQRVTLRCSPRSGDLSVYWYQQSLDQGLQFLIQYYNGEERAKGNILERFSAQQFPDLHSELNLSSLELGDSALYFCASSLRELRDYEQYFGPGTRLTVT.

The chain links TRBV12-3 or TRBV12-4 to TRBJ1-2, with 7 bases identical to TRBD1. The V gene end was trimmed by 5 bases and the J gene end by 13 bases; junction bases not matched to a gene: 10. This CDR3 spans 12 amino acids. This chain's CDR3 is CASSLDRFRGTF. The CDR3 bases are TGTGCCAGCAGTCTGGACAGGTTTCGAGGCACCTTC.

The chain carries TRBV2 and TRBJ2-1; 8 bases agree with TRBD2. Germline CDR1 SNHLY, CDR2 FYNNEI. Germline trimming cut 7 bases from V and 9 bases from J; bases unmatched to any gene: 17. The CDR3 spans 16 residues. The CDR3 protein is CASTQTREATGVEQFF. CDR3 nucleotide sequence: TGTGCCAGCACGCAAACGCGGGAGGCCACCGGGGTTGAGCAGTTCTTC.

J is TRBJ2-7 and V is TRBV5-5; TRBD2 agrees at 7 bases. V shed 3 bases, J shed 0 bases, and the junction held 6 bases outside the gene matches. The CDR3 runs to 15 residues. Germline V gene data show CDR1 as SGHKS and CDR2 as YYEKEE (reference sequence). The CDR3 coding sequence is TGTGCCAGCAGCTCCGGGACTACAAGCTCCTACGAGCAGTACTTC. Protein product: CASSSGTTSSYEQYF.

The chain's CDR3 is CASSRATVNTEAFF. The CDR3 DNA reads as TGTGCCAGCAGTAGGGCGACAGTGAACACTGAAGCTTTCTTT. The genes are TRBV6-5 and TRBJ1-1, with a tentative D call TRBD1 (5 bases). With 5 bases removed from V and 0 bases from J, the gap between germline ends came to 10 bases. The CDR3 totals 14 residues. The germline V gene encodes CDR1 MNHEY and CDR2 SVGAGI.

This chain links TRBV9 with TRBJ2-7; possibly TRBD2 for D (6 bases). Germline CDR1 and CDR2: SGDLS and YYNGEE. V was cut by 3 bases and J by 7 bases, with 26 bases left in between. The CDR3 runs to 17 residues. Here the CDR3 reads CASSGPIRGANDEEQYF. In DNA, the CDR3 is TGTGCCAGCAGCGGACCGATACGCGGGGCAAACGACGAGGAGCAGTACTTC.

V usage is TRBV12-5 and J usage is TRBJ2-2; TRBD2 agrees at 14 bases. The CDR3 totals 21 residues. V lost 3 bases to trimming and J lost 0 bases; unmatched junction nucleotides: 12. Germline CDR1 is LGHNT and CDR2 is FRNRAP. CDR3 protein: CASGFPKGLAGVRANTGELFF. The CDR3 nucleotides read TGTGCTAGTGGTTTCCCGAAGGGACTAGCGGGAGTTCGAGCGAACACCGGGGAGCTGTTTTTT.

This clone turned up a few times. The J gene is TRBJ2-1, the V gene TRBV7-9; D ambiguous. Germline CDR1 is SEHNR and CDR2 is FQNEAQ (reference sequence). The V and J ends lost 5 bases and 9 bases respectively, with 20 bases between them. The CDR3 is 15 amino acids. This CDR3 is CASSPAPEPTGEQFF. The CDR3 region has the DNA TGTGCCAGCAGCCCAGCCCCTGAGCCAACGGGTGAGCAGTTCTTC.

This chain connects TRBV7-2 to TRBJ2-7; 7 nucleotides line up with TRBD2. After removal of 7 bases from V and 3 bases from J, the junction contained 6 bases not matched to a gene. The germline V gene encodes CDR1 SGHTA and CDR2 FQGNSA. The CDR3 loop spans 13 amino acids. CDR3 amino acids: CASMGGNLYEQYF. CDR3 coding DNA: TGTGCCAGCATGGGAGGGAACCTCTACGAGCAGTACTTC.

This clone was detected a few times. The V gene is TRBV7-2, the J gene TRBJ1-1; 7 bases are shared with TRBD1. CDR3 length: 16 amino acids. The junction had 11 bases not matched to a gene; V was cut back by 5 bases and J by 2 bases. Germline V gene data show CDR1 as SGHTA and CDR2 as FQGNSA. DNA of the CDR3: TGTGCCAGCAGCCCCTTTTCCGGGACAGTAAACACTGAAGCTTTCTTT. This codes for CASSPFSGTVNTEAFF.

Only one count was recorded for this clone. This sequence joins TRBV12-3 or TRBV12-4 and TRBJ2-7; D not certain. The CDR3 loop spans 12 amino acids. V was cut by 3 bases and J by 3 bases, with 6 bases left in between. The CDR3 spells CASSFHGYEQYF. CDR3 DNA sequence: TGTGCCAGCAGTTTTCACGGCTACGAGCAGTACTTC.

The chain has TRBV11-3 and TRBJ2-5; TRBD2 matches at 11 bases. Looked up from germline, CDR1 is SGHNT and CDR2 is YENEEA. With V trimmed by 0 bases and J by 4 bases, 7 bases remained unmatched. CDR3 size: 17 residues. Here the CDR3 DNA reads TGTGCCAGCAGCTTAGACTGGAGGACTAGCGGGTTAGAGACCCAGTACTTC. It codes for CASSLDWRTSGLETQYF.

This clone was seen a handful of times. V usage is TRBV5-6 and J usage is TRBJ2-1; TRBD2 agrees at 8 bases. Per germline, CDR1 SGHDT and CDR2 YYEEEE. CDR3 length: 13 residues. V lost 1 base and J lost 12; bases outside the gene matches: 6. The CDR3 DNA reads TGTGCCAGCAGCTTGTTCCACGCGGGAGGGCAGTTCTTC. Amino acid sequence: CASSLFHAGGQFF.

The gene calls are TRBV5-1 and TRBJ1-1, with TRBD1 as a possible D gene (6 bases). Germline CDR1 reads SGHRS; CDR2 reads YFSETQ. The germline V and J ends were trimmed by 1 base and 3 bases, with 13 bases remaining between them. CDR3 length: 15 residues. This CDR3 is CASSLSLGADTEAFF. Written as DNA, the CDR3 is TGCGCCAGCAGCTTGTCTCTGGGGGCGGACACTGAAGCTTTCTTT.

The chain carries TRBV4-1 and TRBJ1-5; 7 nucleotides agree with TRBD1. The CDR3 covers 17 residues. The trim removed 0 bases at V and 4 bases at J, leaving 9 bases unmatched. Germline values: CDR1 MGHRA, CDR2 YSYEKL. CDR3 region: CASSQETRAGGNQPQHF. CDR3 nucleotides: TGCGCCAGCAGCCAAGAAACTCGGGCAGGGGGGAATCAGCCCCAGCATTTT.

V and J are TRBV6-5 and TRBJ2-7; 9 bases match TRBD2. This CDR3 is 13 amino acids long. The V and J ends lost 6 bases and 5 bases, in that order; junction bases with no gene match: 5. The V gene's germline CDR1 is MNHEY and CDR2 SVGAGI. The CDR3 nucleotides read TGTGCCAGCAGCTCCGGGACTAGCAACGAGCAGTACTTC. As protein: CASSSGTSNEQYF.

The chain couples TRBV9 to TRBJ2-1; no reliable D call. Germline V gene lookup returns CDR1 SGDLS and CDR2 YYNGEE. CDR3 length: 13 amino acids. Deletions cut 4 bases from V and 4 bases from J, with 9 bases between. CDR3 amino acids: CASSISLYNEQFF. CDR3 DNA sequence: TGTGCCAGCAGCATTAGCCTTTACAATGAGCAGTTCTTC. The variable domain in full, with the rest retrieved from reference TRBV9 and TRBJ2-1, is DSGVTQTPKHLITATGQRVTLRCSPRSGDLSVYWYQQSLDQGLQFLIQYYNGEERAKGNILERFSAQQFPDLHSELNLSSLELGDSALYFCASSISLYNEQFFGPGTRLTVL.

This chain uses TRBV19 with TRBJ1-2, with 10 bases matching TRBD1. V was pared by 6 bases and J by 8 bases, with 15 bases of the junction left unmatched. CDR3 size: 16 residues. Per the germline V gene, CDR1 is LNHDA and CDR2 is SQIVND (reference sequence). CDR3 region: CASRQAGTGAIGGYTF. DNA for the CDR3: TGTGCCAGTAGGCAAGCCGGGACAGGGGCGATCGGGGGCTACACCTTC. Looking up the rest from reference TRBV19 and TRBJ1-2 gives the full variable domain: DGGITQSPKYLFRKEGQNVTLSCEQNLNHDAMYWYRQDPGQGLRLIYYSQIVNDFQKGDIAEGYSVSREKKESFPLTVTSAQKNPTAFYLCASRQAGTGAIGGYTFGSGTRLTVV.

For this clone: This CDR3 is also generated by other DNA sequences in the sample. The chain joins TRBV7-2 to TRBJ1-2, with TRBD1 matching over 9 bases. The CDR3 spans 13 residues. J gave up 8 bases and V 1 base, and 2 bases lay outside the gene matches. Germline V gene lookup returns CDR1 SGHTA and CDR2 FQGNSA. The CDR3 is CASSLGGTGGYTF. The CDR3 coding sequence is TGTGCCAGCAGCTTAGGAGGGACAGGGGGCTACACCTTC.

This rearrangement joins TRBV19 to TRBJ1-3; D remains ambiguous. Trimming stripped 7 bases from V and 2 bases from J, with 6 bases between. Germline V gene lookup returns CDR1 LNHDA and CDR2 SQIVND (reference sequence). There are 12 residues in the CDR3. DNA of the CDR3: TGTGCCAGTACCAAAACTGGAAACACCATATATTTT. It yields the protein CASTKTGNTIYF.

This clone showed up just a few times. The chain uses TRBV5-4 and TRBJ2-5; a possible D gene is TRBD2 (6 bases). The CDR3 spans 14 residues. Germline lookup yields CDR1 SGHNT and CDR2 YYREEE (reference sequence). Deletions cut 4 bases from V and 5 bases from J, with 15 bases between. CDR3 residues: CASSPAGSMETQYF. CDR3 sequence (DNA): TGTGCCAGCAGCCCGGCCGGGAGTATGGAGACCCAGTACTTC.

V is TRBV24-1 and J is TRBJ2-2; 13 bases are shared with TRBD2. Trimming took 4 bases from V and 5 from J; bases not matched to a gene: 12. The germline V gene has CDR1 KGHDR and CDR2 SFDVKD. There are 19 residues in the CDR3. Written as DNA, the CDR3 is TGTGCCACCAGTGACTTAAAGCCCGGGACTAGCGGGATGACCGGGGAGCTGTTTTTT. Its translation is CATSDLKPGTSGMTGELFF.

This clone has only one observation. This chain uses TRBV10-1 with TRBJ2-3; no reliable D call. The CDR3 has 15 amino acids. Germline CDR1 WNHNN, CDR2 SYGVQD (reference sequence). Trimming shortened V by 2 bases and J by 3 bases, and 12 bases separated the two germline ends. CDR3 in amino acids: CASSEIVASTDTQYF. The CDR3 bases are TGCGCCAGCAGTGAGATAGTCGCCTCGACAGATACGCAGTATTTT.

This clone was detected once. Here the CDR3 DNA reads TGCGCCAGCAGCCGAGGACAGGGAGGAGGCCAAGAGACCCAGTACTTC. Protein: CASSRGQGGGQETQYF. The rearrangement links TRBV4-1 to TRBJ2-5; 8 bases align to TRBD1. The CDR3 has 16 amino acids. V lost 4 bases to trimming and J lost 1 base; unmatched junction nucleotides: 8. In germline, CDR1 is MGHRA, CDR2 YSYEKL.

The CDR3 here is CASSPGTGSGYGYTF. The CDR3 DNA is TGTGCCAGCAGTCCAGGGACAGGCTCGGGCTATGGCTACACCTTC. The V call is TRBV27, the J call TRBJ1-2, with 8 bases that match TRBD1. Germline CDR1 reads MNHEY; CDR2 reads SMNVEV (reference sequence). This CDR3 contains 15 residues. V was clipped by 5 bases and J by 4 bases; unmatched bases: 9.

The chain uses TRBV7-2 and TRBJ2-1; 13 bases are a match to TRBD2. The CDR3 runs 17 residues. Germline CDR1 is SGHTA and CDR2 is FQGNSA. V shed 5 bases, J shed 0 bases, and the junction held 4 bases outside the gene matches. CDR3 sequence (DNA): TGTGCCAGCAGCAGAGGACTAGCGGGAGTCTCCTACAATGAGCAGTTCTTC. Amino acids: CASSRGLAGVSYNEQFF.

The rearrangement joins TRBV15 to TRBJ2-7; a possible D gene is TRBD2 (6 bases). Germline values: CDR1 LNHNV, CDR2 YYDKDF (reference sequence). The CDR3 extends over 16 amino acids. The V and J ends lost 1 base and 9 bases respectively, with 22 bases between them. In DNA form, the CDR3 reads TGTGCCACCAGCAGAGTTCTATTACATGGGAGGCTTGGGCAGTACTTC. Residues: CATSRVLLHGRLGQYF.

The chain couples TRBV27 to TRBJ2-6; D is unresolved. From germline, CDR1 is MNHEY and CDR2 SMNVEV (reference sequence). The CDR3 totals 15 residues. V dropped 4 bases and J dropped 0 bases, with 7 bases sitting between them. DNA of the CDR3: TGTGCCAGCAGTTCGCGGCTCTCTGGGGCCAACGTCCTGACTTTC. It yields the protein CASSSRLSGANVLTF.

CDR3: CATSDTSTGELFF. CDR3 sequence (DNA): TGTGCCACCTCGGACACCTCCACCGGGGAGCTGTTTTTT. J is TRBJ2-2 and V is TRBV6-5; the D gene is possibly TRBD1 (5 bases). V dropped 10 bases and J dropped 4 bases, with 13 bases sitting between them. From germline, CDR1 is MNHEY and CDR2 SVGAGI. The CDR3 has 13 amino acids.

Written as DNA, the CDR3 is TGTGCCAGCAGCTTAAGGCCGCGGGAGGCCACAGATACGCAGTATTTT. As protein: CASSLRPREATDTQYF. V is TRBV7-4 and J is TRBJ2-3, with 8 nucleotides matching TRBD2. CDR1 is SGHVT, CDR2 SQSDAQ, per germline. With V trimmed by 2 bases and J by 2 bases, 6 bases remained unmatched. The CDR3 consists of 16 residues. The variable domain in full, with the rest retrieved from reference TRBV7-4 and TRBJ2-3, is GAGVSQSPRYKVAKRGRDVALRCDSISGHVTLYWYRQTLGQGSEVLTYSQSDAQRDKSGRPSGRFSAERPERSVSTLKIQRTEQGDSAVYLCASSLRPREATDTQYFGPGTRLTVL.

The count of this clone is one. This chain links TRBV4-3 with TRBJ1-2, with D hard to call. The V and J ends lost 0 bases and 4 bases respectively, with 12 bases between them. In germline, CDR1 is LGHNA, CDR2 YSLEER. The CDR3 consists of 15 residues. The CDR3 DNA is TGCGCCAGCAGCCAAGATGAGGAGGGTGGCTATGGCTACACCTTC. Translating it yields CASSQDEEGGYGYTF.

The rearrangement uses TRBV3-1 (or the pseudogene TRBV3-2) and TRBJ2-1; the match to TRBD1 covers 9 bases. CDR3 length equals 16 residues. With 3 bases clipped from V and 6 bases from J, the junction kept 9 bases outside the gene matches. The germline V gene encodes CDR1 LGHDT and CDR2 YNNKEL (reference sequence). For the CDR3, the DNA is TGTGCCAGCAGCCAGTTCCCCGGGACAGGGTCCAATGAGCAGTTCTTC. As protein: CASSQFPGTGSNEQFF.